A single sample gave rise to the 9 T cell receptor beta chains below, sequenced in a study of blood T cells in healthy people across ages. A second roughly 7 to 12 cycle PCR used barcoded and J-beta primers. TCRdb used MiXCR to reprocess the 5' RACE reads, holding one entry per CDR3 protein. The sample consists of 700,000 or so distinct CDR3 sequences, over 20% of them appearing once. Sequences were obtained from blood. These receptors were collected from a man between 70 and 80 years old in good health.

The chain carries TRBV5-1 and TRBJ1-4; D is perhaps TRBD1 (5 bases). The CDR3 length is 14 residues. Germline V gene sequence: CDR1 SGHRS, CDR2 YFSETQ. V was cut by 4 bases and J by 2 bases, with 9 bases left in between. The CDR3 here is CASSGGRTNEKLFF. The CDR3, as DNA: TGCGCCAGCAGCGGGGGAAGGACTAATGAAAAACTGTTTTTT.

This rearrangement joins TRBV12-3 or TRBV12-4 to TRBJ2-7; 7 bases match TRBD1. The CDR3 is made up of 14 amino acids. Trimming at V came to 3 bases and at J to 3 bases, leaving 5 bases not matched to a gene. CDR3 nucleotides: TGTGCCAGCAGTTTGGGGACAGTTTTCTACGAGCAGTACTTC. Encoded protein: CASSLGTVFYEQYF.

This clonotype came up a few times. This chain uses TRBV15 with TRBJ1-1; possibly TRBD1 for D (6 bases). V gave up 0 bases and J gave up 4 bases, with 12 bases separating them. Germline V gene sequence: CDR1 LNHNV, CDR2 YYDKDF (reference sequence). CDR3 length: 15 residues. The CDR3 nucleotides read TGTGCCACCAGCAGAGACGGAACAGGGAGCACTGAAGCTTTCTTT. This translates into CATSRDGTGSTEAFF.

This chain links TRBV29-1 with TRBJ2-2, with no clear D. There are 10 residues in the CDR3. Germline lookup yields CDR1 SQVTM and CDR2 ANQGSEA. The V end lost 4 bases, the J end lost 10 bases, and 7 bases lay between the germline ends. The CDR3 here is CSVGDVELFF. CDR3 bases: TGCAGCGTTGGTGATGTGGAGCTGTTTTTT.

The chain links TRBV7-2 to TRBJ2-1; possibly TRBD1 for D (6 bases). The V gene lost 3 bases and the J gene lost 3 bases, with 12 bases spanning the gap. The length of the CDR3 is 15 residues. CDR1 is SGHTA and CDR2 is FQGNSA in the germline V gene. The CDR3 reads CASSFTWGRYNEQFF. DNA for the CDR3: TGTGCCAGCAGCTTCACGTGGGGGCGCTACAATGAGCAGTTCTTC.

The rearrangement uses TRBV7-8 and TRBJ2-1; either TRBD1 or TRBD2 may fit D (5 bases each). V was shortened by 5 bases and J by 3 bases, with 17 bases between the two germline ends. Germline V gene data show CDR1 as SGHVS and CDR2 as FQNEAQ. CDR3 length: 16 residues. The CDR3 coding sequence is TGTGCCAGCAGCCCCCCGACGAGGGGTATCTACAATGAGCAGTTCTTC. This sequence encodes CASSPPTRGIYNEQFF.

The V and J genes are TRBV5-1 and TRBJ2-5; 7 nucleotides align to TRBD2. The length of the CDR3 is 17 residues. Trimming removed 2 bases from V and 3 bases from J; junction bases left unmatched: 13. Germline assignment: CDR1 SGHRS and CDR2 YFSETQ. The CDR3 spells CASSFTLRGGGEETQYF. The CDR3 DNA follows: TGCGCCAGCAGCTTCACGCTACGGGGCGGGGGTGAAGAGACCCAGTACTTC.

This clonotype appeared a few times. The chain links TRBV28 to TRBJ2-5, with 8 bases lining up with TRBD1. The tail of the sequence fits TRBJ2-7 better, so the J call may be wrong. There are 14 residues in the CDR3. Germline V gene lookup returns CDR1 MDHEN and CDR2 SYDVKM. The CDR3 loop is CASSPRQGLYEQYF. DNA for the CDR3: TGTGCCAGCAGTCCGAGACAGGGGCTCTACGAGCAGTACTTC.

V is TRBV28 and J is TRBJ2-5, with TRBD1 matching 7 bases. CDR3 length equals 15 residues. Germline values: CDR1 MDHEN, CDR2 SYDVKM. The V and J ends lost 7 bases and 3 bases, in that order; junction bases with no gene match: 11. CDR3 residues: CASTLLGGREETQYF. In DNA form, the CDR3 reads TGTGCCAGCACCCTATTAGGGGGCAGGGAAGAGACCCAGTACTTC.